The clone carrying this T cell receptor (beta chain) was detected once. V lost 1 base, J lost 0 bases, and 0 bases stayed unmatched. CDR3 length: 16 residues. The germline CDR1 and CDR2 sequences are SGHRS and YFSETQ. The sample is drawn from a study of control samples from healthy donors and cancer patients. Repertoires were generated with immunoSEQ multiplex PCR, while TCRdb's copy carries only in-frame clones and drops some. The sample records some 120,000 clones, 90% being singletons. Sequencing was done on a sample of blood. The TCR sequence derives from a man between 18 and 35 years old in good health. The V call is TRBV5-1, the J call TRBJ2-1; 11 bases line up with TRBD2. The CDR3 protein is CASSLTSGGSYNEQFF. The CDR3 nucleotides are TGCGCCAGCAGCTTGACTAGCGGGGGCTCCTACAATGAGCAGTTCTTC. Drawing the rest from reference TRBV5-1 and TRBJ2-1, the complete variable domain is KAGVTQTPRYLIKTRGQQVTLSCSPISGHRSVSWYQQTPGQGLQFLFEYFSETQRNKGNFPGRFSGRQFSNSRSEMNVSTLELGDSALYLCASSLTSGGSYNEQFFGPGTRLTVL.